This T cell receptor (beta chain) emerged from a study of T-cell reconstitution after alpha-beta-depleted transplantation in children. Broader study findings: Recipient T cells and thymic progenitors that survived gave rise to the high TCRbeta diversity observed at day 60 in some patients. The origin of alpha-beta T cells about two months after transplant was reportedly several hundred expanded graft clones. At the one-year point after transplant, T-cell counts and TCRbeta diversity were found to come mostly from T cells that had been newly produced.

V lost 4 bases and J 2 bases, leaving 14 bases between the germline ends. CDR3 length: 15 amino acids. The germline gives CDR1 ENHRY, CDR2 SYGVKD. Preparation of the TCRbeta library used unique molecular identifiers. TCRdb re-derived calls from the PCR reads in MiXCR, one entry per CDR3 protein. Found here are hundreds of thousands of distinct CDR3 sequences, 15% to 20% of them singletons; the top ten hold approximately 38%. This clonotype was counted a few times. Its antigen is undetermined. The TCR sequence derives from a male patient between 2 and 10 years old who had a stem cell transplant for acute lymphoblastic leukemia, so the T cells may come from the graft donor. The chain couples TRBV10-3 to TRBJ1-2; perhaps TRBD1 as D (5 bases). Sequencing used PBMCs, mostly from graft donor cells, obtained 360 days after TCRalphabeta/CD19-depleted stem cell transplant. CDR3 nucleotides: TGTGCCATCAGTGGGGGCGGGACCCGAAACTATGGCTACACCTTC. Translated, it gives CAISGGGTRNYGYTF.